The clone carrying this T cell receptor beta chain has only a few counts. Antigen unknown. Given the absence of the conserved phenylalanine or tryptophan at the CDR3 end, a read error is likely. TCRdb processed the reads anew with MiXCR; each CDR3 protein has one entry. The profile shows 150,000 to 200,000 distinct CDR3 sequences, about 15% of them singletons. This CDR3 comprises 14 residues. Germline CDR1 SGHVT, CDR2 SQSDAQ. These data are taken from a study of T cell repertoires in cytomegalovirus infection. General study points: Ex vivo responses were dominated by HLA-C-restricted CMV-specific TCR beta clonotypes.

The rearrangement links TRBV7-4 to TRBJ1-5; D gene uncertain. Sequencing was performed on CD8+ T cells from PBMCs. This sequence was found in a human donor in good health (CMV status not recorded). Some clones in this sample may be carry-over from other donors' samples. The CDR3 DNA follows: TGTGCCATCAGCCCACCGGGATTCAATCAGCCCCAGCATTCT. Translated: CAISPPGFNQPQHS.